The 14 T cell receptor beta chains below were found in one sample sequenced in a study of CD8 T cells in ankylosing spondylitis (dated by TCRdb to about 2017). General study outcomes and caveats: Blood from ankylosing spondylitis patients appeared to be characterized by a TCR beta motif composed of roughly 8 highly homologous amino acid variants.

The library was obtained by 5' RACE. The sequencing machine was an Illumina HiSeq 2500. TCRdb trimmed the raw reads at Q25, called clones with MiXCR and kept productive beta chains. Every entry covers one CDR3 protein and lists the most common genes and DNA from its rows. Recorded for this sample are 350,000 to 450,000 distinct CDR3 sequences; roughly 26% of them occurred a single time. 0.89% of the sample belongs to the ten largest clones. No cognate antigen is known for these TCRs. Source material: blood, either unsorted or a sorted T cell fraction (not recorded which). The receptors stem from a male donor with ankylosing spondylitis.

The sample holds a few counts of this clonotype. In DNA form, the CDR3 reads TGTGCCAGCAGCTTAAACATCGGGGGGCCATGGGGCTACACCTTC. Its translation is CASSLNIGGPWGYTF. The V and J genes are TRBV7-2 and TRBJ1-2; D is perhaps TRBD1 (6 bases). The germline V and J ends were trimmed by 2 bases and 8 bases, with 18 bases remaining between them. Germline-derived CDR1 and CDR2 are SGHTA and FQGNSA. The CDR3 sequence is 15 residues long.

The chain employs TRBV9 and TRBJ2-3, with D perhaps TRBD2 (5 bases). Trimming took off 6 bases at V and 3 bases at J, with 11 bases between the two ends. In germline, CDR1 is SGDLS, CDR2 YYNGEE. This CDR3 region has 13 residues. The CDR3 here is CASTPWRTDTQYF. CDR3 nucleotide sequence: TGTGCCAGCACCCCGTGGAGGACAGATACGCAGTATTTT.

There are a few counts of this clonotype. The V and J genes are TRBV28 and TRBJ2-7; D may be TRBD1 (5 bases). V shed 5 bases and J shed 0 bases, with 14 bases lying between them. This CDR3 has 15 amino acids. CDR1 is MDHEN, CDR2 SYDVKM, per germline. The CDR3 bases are TGTGCCAGCAGTCCACCAGGGTTGAGCTCCTACGAGCAGTACGTC. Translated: CASSPPGLSSYEQYV.

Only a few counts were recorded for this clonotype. The CDR3 DNA reads TGTGCCAGCAGTCCGGGACAGGAACTACAGCCGTACGTC. This sequence encodes CASSPGQELQPYV. The chain employs TRBV2 and TRBJ2-7; 8 nucleotides line up with TRBD1. Looked up from germline, CDR1 is SNHLY and CDR2 is FYNNEI. Trimming at V came to 5 bases and at J to 12 bases, leaving 12 bases not matched to a gene. This CDR3 has 13 amino acids.

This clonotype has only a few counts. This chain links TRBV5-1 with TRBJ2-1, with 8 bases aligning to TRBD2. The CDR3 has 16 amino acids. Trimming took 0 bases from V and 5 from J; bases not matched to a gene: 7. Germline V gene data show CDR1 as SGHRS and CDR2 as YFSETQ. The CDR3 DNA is TGCGCCAGCAGCTTGGTGCCTAGCGGGCCGGACAATGAGCAGTTCTTC. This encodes CASSLVPSGPDNEQFF.

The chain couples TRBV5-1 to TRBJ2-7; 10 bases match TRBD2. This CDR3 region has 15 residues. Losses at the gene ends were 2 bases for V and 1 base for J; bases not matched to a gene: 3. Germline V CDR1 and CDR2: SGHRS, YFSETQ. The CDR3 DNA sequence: TGCGCCAGCAGCTTCCGGACTAGCGGATCCTACGAGCAGTACTTC. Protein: CASSFRTSGSYEQYF.

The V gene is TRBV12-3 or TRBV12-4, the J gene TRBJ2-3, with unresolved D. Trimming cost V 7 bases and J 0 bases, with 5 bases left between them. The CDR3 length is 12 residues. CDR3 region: CASTLSTDTQYF. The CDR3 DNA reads TGTGCCAGCACGTTGAGCACAGATACGCAGTATTTT.

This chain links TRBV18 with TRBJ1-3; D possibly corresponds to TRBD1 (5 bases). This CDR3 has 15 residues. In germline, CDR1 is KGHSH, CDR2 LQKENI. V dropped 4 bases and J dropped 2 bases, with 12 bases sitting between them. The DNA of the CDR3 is TGTGCCAGCTCACTGGGGGGTCTCGCTGGAAACACCATATATTTT. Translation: CASSLGGLAGNTIYF.

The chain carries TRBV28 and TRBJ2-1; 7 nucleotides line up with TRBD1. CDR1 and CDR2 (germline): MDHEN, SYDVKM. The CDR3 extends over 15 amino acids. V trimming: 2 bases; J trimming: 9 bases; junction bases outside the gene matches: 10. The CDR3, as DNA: TGTGCCAGCAGTTTAATAGGGGGCGCTGAGAGTGAGCAGTTCTTC. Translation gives CASSLIGGAESEQFF. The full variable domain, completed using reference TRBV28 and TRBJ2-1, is DVKVTQSSRYLVKRTGEKVFLECVQDMDHENMFWYRQDPGLGLRLIYFSYDVKMKEKGDIPEGYSVSREKKERFSLILESASTNQTSMYLCASSLIGGAESEQFFGPGTRLTVL.

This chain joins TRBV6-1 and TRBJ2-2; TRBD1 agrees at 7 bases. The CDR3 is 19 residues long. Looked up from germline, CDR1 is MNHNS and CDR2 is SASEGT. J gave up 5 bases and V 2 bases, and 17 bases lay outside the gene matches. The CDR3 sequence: CASSEYNLGQPDQTGELFF. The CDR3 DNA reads TGTGCCAGCAGTGAATATAATCTGGGACAGCCGGATCAAACCGGGGAGCTGTTTTTT.

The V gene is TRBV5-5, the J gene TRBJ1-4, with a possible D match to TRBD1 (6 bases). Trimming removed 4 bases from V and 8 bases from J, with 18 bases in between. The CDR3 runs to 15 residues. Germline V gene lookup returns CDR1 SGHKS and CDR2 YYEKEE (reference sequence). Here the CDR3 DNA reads TGTGCCAGCAGCAGACAGGCTCCCGGCAGGGAAAAACTGTTTTTT. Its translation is CASSRQAPGREKLFF.

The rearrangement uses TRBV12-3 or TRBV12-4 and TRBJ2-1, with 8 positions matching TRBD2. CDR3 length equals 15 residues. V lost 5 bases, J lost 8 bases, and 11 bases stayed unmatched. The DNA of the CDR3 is TGTGCCAGCAGTGCTCCGGGACTAGACTTCGATGAGCAGTTCTTC. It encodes CASSAPGLDFDEQFF.

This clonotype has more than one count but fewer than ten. The CDR3 DNA reads TGTGCCACCAGCAGAGGGCTAGCGGGCCCCGGGGAGCTGTTTTTT. Residues: CATSRGLAGPGELFF. The V gene is TRBV15, the J gene TRBJ2-2; 8 positions match TRBD2. The CDR3 length is 15 residues. Germline CDR1 is LNHNV and CDR2 is YYDKDF (reference sequence). The ends lost 1 base at V and 6 bases at J; junction bases unmatched: 4.

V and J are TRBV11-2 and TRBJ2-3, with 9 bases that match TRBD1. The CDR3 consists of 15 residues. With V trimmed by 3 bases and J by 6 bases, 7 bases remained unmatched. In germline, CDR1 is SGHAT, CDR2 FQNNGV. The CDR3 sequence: CASSFTGTGWDTQYF. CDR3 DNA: TGTGCCAGCAGCTTCACCGGGACAGGGTGGGATACGCAGTATTTT.